A selection of T cell receptor beta chains follows, all from one sample in a study of early T cells in non-severe SARS-CoV-2 infection. TCRdb itself ran the 5' RACE reads through MiXCR, one entry per CDR3 protein. The sample contains 51,000 or so distinct CDR3 sequences, approximately 9.9% of which appear only once. Sequencing input: whole blood. Receptors were obtained from an adult who was a healthcare worker with PCR-confirmed SARS-CoV-2 infection or an uninfected control (not recorded which). Both conserved end residues are part of each CDR3. The D gene is left open where the match is weak. Clone size appears in some rows only: once, few, many, or a class for an expanded clone.

j_call clone_size v_call d_call cdr3_nt cdr3_aa
TRBJ1-6 . TRBV12-3/TRBV12-4 . TGTGCCAGCAGTTTAGAGCAGGGGATTAATTCACCCCTCCACTTT CASSLEQGINSPLHF
TRBJ1-1 few TRBV20-1 . TGCAGTGCTATCAAAGCCGCAGAAGCTTTCTTT CSAIKAAEAFF
TRBJ2-7 . TRBV20-1 TRBD1 TGCAGTGGTGGCCTCGCCGTCGACAGGGCTTTTGGCGAGCAGTACTTC CSGGLAVDRAFGEQYF
TRBJ2-3 . TRBV7-2 . TGTGCCAGCAGTAACATGGGGGCAGCTAGCACAGATACGCAGTATTTT CASSNMGAASTDTQYF
TRBJ2-7 many TRBV7-9 TRBD2 TGTGCCAGCAGCCGGGAGGGCCGGGACGAGCAGTACTTC CASSREGRDEQYF
TRBJ2-7 few TRBV28 TRBD2 TGTGCCAGCGGGAGGGGCTCCTACGAGCAGTACTTC CASGRGSYEQYF
TRBJ2-3 many TRBV29-1 TRBD2 TGCAGCGTTGCCCCTAGCGGGGGTGGCTCAGATACGCAGTATTTT CSVAPSGGGSDTQYF
TRBJ1-2 many TRBV6-5 . TGTGCCAGCAGTTACTCTTTGGACTATGGCTACACCTTC CASSYSLDYGYTF
TRBJ2-7 many TRBV20-1 TRBD1 TGCAGTGCTACCCCACCGGGACAGAGCTCCTACGAGCAGTACTTC CSATPPGQSSYEQYF
TRBJ1-1 . TRBV20-1 . TGCAGTGCTGAGGGTCGGTCGAACACTGAAGCTTTCTTT CSAEGRSNTEAFF
TRBJ2-5 . TRBV20-1 . TGCAGTGCTAGTGACGGGAGTGCGTTGGAGACCCAGTACTTC CSASDGSALETQYF
TRBJ1-3 many TRBV12-3/TRBV12-4 . TGTGCCAGCATCCCCAGCTACTCTGGAAACACCATATATTTT CASIPSYSGNTIYF
TRBJ1-6 few TRBV28 . TGTGCCAGCAGAACTAAAGGGGCTTCACCCCTCCACTTT CASRTKGASPLHF
TRBJ2-7 many TRBV28 . TGTGCCAGCAGCATAGAGGGGTACGAGCAGTACTTC CASSIEGYEQYF
TRBJ1-6 many TRBV3-1 . TGTGCCAGCAGTCCCCCTTCCAGGAATTCACCCCTCCACTTT CASSPPSRNSPLHF
TRBJ2-1 many TRBV9 . TGTGCCAGCAGCGTAGGGGGTAGAGATGAGCAGTTCTTC CASSVGGRDEQFF
TRBJ2-3 many TRBV5-1 . TGCGCCAGCAGCTTGGGACCGGGAGACGCAGATACGCAGTATTTT CASSLGPGDADTQYF
TRBJ2-1 . TRBV11-2 . TGTGCCAGCAGCCCGCCGGGACCCACCTACAATGAGCAGTTCTTC CASSPPGPTYNEQFF
TRBJ1-2 many TRBV14 . TGTGCCAGCAGTCGGGCCCCCTCCTATGGCTACACCTTC CASSRAPSYGYTF
TRBJ2-7 . TRBV5-4 . TGTGCCAGCAGCCCCACGACGGGACAAAGCTCGTACGAGCAGTACTTC CASSPTTGQSSYEQYF
TRBJ1-3 . TRBV7-9 . TGTGCCAGCAGCCGTGGAAACACCATATATTTT CASSRGNTIYF
TRBJ2-7 many TRBV4-2 TRBD2 TGTGCCAGCAGCCGAGAAACTAGCGGGAGGGAGTACGAGCAGTACTTC CASSRETSGREYEQYF
TRBJ1-4 few TRBV19 . TGTGCCAGTACCAGCTTCACAGGGAAAAATGAAAAACTGTTTTTT CASTSFTGKNEKLFF
TRBJ1-1 . TRBV29-1 . TGCAGCGTTGGGACAGCGATTGAAGCTTTCTTT CSVGTAIEAFF
TRBJ1-2 . TRBV18 . TGTGCCAGCTCACCCTCAGCTGGGGTCCTTAACTATGGCTACACCTTC CASSPSAGVLNYGYTF
TRBJ1-2 few TRBV2 . TGTGCCAGCAGTGAAGTTCGCAGGGCTTGGTATGGCTACACCTTC CASSEVRRAWYGYTF